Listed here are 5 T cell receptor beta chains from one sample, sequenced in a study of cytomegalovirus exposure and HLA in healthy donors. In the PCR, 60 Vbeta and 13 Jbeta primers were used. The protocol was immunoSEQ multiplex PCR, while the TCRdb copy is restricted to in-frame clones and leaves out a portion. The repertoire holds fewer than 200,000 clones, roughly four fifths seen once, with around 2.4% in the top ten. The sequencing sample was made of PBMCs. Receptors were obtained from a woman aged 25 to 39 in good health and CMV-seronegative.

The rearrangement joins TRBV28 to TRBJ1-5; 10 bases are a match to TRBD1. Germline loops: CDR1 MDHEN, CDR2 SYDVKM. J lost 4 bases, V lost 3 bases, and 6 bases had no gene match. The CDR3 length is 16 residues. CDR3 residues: CASSFPGQGYNQPQHF. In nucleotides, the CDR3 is TGTGCCAGCAGTTTCCCGGGACAGGGGTATAATCAGCCCCAGCATTTT.

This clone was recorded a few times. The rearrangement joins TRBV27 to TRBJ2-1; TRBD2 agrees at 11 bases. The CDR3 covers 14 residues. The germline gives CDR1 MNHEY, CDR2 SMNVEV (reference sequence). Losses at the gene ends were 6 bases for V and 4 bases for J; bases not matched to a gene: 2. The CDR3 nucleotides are TGTGCCAGCAGGACTAGCGGGGTTTACAATGAGCAGTTCTTC. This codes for CASRTSGVYNEQFF.

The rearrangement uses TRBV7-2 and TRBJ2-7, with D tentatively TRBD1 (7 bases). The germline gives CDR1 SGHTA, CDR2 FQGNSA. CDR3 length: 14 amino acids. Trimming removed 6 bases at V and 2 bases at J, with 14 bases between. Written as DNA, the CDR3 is TGTGCCAGCAGTCAAGGAGGGGGCCCCTACGAGCAGTACTTC. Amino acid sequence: CASSQGGGPYEQYF.

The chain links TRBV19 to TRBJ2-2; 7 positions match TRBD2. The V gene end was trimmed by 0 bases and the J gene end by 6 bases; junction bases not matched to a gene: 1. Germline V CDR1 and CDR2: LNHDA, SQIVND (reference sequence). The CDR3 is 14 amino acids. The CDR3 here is CASSIDRGAGELFF. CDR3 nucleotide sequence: TGTGCCAGTAGTATAGATCGGGGGGCCGGGGAGCTGTTTTTT.

The DNA for the CDR3 is TGTGCCATCGGGGACAGGCTCTCTGGAAACACCATATATTTT. Its protein product is CAIGDRLSGNTIYF. This chain connects TRBV10-3 to TRBJ1-3; TRBD1 agrees at 8 bases. CDR3 length equals 14 residues. Trimming cost V 8 bases and J 0 bases; bases outside gene matches: 3. The germline CDR1 and CDR2 sequences are ENHRY and SYGVKD.